This TCR beta chain derives from a study of cytomegalovirus exposure and HLA in healthy donors. Study-wide results and limits: DRB1 showed the most TCR associations and HLA-C the fewest in a later analysis, as rates varied by HLA locus.

With regard to this clone: Antigen unknown.

Primers included in the PCR were 60 Vbeta and 13 Jbeta primers. Here immunoSEQ multiplex PCR was the method, and the copy in TCRdb shows in-frame clones only, minus some. The profile shows about 120,000 clones, 79% of them singletons. The CDR3 loop spans 16 amino acids. J gave up 9 bases and V 4 bases, and 8 bases lay outside the gene matches. Germline CDR1 SNHLY, CDR2 FYNNEI. The origin of this receptor is a young man in good health and CMV-seropositive. The J gene is TRBJ2-1, the V gene TRBV2; 14 positions match TRBD2. Sequenced sample: PBMCs. The DNA of the CDR3 is TGTGCCAGCAGTGGTGAGGGACTAGCGGGAGATCTTGAGCAGTTCTTC. Its protein product is CASSGEGLAGDLEQFF. Full variable domain (rest looked up from reference TRBV2 and TRBJ2-1): EPEVTQTPSHQVTQMGQEVILRCVPISNHLYFYWYRQILGQKVEFLVSFYNNEISEKSEIFDDQFSVERPDGSNFTLKIRSTKLEDSAMYFCASSGEGLAGDLEQFFGPGTRLTVL.